Below are 2 T cell receptor beta chains sequenced from a single sample in a study of blood T cell repertoires in COVID-19 (dated by TCRdb to 2019 to 2021). Library preparation used the immunoSEQ multiplex PCR assay. The table comes from immuneACCESS by way of TCRdb, which keeps in-frame sequences with V and J called. Part of the clones is missing from these tables; in studies checked, under half for an unresolved V gene and the rest for unknown reasons. The sample table lists fewer than 350,000 clones, 88% of them with a count of one. Of the sample, less than 10% falls within the top ten clones. The sequenced material came from peripheral blood. These receptors were obtained from a man younger than 35 with active or convalescent COVID-19.

This rearrangement joins TRBV9 to TRBJ2-3, with D possibly matching TRBD2 (5 bases). The length of the CDR3 is 16 residues. Trimming removed 0 bases from V and 0 bases from J, with 11 bases in between. Germline V gene sequence: CDR1 SGDLS, CDR2 YYNGEE. Here the CDR3 DNA reads TGTGCCAGCAGCGTAGGAGTGAGGAGGAGCACAGATACGCAGTATTTT. Amino acids: CASSVGVRRSTDTQYF.

CDR3 coding DNA: TGCGCCAGCAGCCAAGATTTGCAGGGGGCGTACGGCTACACCTTC. It encodes CASSQDLQGAYGYTF. The V call is TRBV4-3, the J call TRBJ1-2, with 8 bases matching TRBD1. Germline CDR1 is LGHNA and CDR2 is YSLEER. Germline trimming cut 0 bases from V and 8 bases from J; bases unmatched to any gene: 8. The CDR3 totals 15 residues.